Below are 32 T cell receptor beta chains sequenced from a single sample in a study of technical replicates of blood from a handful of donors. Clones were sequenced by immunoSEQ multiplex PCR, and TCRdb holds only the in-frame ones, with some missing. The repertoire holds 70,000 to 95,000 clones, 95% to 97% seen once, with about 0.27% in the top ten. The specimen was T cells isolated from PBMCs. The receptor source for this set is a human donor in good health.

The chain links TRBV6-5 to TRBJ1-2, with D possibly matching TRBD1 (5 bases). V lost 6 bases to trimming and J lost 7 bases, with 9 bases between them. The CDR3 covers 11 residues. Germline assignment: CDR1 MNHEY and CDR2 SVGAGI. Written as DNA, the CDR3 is TGTGCCAGCAGGGGGCAGGGTGGCTACACCTTC. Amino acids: CASRGQGGYTF.

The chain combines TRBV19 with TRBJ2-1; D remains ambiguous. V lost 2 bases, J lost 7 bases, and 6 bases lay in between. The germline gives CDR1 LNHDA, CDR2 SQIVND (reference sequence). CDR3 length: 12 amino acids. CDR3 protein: CASSILRNEQFF. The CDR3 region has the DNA TGTGCCAGTAGTATACTACGTAATGAGCAGTTCTTC.

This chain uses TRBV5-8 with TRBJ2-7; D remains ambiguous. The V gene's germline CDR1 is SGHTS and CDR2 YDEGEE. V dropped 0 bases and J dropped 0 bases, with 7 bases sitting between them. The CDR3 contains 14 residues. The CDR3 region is CASSLGHASYEQYF. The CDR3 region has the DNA TGTGCCAGCAGCTTGGGACACGCCTCCTACGAGCAGTACTTC.

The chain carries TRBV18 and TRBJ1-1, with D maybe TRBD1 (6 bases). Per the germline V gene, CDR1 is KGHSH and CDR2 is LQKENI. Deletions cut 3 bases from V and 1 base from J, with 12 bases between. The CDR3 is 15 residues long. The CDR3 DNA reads TGTGCCAGCTCACCTAGGGAGGGGGGGAACACTGAAGCTTTCTTT. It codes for CASSPREGGNTEAFF.

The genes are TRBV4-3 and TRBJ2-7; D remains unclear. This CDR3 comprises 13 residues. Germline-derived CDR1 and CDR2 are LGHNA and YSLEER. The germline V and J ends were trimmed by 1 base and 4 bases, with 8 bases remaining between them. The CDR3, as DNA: TGCGCCAGCAGCCAAGTGTACAGTTACGAGCAGTACTTC. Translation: CASSQVYSYEQYF.

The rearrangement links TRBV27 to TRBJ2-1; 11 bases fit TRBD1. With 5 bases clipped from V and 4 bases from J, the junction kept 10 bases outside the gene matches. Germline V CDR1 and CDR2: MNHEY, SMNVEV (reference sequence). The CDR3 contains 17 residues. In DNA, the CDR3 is TGTGCCAGCAGTCCCGGGACAGGGGGTCCCGCATACAATGAGCAGTTCTTC. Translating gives CASSPGTGGPAYNEQFF.

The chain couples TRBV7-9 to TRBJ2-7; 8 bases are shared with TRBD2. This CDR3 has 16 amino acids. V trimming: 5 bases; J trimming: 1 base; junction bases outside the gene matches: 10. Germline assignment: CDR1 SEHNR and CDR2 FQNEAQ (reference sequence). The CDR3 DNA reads TGTGCCAGCAGCCCCCTTGTTAGCGGGGCTTCCTACGAGCAGTACTTC. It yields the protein CASSPLVSGASYEQYF.

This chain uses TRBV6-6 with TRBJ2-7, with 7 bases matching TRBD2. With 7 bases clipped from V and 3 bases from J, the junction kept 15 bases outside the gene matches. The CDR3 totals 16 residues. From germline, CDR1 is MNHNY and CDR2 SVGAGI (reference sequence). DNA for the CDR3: TGTGCCAGCATGGGGGGGAAACCGGTTGATCGCTACGAGCAGTACTTC. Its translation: CASMGGKPVDRYEQYF.

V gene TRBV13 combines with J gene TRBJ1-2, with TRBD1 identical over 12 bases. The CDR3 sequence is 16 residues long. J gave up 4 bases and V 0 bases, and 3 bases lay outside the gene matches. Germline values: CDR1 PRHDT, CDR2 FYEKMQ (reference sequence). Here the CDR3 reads CASSLGGGQGAYGYTF. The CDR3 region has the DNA TGTGCCAGCAGCTTAGGAGGGGGACAGGGGGCCTATGGCTACACCTTC.

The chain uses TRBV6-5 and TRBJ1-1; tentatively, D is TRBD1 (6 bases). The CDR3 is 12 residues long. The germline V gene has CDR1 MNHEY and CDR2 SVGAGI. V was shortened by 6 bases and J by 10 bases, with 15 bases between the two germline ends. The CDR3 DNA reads TGTGCCAGCAGCCCGACTTTGGACAGAGCTTTCTTT. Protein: CASSPTLDRAFF.

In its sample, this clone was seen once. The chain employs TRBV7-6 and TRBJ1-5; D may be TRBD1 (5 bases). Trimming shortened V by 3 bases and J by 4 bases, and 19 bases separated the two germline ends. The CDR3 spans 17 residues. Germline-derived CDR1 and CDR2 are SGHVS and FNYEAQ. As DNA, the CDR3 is TGTGCCAGCAGCTTTTCCCCCGGGACGGGGGGTAATCAGCCCCAGCATTTT. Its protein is CASSFSPGTGGNQPQHF.

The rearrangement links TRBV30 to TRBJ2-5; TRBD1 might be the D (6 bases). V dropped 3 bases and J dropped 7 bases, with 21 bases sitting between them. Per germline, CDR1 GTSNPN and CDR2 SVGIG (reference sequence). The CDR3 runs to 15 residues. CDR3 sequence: CAWSRHIAGEGTQYF. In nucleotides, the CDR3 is TGTGCCTGGAGCCGCCATATAGCAGGGGAAGGGACCCAGTACTTC.

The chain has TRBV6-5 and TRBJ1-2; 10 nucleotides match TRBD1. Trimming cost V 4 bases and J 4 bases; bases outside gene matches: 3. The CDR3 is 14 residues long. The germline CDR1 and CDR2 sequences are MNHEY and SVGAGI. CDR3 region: CASSWGQGSYGYTF. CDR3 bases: TGTGCCAGCAGTTGGGGACAGGGGAGCTATGGCTACACCTTC.

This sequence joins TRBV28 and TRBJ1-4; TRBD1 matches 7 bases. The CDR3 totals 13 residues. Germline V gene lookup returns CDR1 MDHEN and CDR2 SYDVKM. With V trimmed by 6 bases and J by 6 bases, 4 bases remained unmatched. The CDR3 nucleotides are TGTGCCAGCAGACGGCAGGGGGATGAAAAACTGTTTTTT. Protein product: CASRRQGDEKLFF. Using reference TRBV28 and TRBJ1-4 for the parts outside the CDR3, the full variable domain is DVKVTQSSRYLVKRTGEKVFLECVQDMDHENMFWYRQDPGLGLRLIYFSYDVKMKEKGDIPEGYSVSREKKERFSLILESASTNQTSMYLCASRRQGDEKLFFGSGTQLSVL.

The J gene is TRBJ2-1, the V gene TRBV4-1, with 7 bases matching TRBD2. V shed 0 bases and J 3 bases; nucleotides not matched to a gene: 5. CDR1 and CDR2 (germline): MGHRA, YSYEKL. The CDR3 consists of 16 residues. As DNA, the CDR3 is TGCGCCAGCAGCCAAGATGGAGCGGGATTCTACAATGAGCAGTTCTTC. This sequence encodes CASSQDGAGFYNEQFF.

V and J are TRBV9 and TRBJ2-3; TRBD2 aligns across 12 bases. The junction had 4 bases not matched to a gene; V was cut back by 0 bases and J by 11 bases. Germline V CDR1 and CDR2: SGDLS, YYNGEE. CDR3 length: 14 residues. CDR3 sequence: CASSVGLAGVQQYF. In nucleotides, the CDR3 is TGTGCCAGCAGCGTAGGACTAGCGGGAGTTCAGCAGTATTTT. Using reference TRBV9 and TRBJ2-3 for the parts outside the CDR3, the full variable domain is DSGVTQTPKHLITATGQRVTLRCSPRSGDLSVYWYQQSLDQGLQFLIQYYNGEERAKGNILERFSAQQFPDLHSELNLSSLELGDSALYFCASSVGLAGVQQYFGPGTRLTVL.

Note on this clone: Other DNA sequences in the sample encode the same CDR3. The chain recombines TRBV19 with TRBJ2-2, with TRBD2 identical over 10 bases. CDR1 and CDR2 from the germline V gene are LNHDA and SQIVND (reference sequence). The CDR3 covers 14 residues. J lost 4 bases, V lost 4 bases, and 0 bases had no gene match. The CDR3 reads CASSTSGGTGELFF. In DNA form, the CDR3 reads TGTGCCAGTAGTACTAGCGGGGGCACCGGGGAGCTGTTTTTT.

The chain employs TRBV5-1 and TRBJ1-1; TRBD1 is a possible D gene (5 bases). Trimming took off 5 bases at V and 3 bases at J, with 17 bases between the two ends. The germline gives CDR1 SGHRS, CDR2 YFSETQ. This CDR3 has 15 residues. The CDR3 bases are TGCGCCAGCAGAGCTGACAGAATATTTGACACTGAAGCTTTCTTT. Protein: CASRADRIFDTEAFF.

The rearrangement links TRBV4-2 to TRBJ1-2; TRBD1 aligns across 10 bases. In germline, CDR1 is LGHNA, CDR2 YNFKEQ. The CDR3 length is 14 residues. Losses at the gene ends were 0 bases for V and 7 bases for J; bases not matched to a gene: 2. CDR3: CASSQERDRGGYTF. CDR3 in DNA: TGTGCCAGCAGCCAAGAGAGGGACAGGGGTGGCTACACCTTC.

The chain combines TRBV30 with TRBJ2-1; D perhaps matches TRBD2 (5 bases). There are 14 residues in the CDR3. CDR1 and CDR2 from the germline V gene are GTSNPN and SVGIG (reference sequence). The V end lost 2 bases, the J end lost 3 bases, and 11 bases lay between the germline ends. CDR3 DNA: TGTGCCTGGAGTTTGAGGGCTTACTACAATGAGCAGTTCTTC. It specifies CAWSLRAYYNEQFF.

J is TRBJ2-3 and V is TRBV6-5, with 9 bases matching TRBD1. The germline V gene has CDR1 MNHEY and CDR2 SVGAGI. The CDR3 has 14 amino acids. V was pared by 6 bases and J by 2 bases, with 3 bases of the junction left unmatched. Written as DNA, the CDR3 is TGTGCCAGCAGAGACAGGGGGGCCACAGATACGCAGTATTTT. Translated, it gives CASRDRGATDTQYF.

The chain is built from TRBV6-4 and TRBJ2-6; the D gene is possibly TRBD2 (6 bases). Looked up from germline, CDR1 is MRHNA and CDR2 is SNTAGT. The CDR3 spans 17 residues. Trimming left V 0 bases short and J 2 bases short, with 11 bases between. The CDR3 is CASSDSNWGAGANVLTF. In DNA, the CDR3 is TGTGCCAGCAGTGACTCGAATTGGGGGGCTGGGGCCAACGTCCTGACTTTC.

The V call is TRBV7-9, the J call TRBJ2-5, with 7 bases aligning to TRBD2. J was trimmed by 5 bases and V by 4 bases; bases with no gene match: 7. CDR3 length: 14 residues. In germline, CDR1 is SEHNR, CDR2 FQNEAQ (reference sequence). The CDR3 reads CASSSAGRGETQYF. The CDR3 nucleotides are TGTGCCAGCAGCTCAGCGGGGCGGGGGGAGACCCAGTACTTC.

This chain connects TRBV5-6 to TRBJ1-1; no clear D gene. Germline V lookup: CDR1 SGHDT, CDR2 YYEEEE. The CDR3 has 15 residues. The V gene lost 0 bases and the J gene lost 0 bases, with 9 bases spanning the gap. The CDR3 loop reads CASSLVGVMNTEAFF. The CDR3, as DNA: TGTGCCAGCAGCTTGGTCGGGGTCATGAACACTGAAGCTTTCTTT.

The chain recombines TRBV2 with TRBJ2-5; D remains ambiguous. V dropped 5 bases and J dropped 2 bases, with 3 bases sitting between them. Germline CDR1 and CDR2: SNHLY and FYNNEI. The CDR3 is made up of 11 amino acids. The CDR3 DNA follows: TGTGCCAGCAGTTCGCAAGAGACCCAGTACTTC. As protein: CASSSQETQYF.

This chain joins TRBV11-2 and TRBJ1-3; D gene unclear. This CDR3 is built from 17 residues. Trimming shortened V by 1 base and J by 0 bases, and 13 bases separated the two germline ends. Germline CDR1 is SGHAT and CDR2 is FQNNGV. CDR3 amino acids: CASSLGPRGSSGNTIYF. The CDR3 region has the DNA TGTGCCAGCAGCTTAGGTCCCCGGGGTTCCTCTGGAAACACCATATATTTT.

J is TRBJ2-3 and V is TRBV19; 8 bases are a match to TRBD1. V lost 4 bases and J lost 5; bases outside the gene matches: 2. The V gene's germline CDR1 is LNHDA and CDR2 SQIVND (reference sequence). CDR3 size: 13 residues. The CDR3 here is CASSTQGVDTQYF. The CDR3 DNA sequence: TGTGCCAGTAGTACACAGGGGGTAGATACGCAGTATTTT.

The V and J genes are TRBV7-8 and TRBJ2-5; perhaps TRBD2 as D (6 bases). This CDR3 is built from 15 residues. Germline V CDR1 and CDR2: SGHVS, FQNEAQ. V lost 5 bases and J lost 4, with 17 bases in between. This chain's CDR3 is CASSQTGSWAETQYF. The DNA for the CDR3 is TGTGCCAGCAGCCAGACCGGGAGCTGGGCAGAGACCCAGTACTTC.

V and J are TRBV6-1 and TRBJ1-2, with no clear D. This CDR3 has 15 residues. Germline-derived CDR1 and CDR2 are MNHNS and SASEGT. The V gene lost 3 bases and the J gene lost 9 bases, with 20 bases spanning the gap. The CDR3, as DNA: TGTGCCAGCAGTGATATGGGAGGGATGCAATCGCGCTACACCTTC. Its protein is CASSDMGGMQSRYTF.

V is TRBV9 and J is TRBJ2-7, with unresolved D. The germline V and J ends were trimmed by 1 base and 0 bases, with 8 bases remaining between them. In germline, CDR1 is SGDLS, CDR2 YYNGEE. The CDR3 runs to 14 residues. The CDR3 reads CASSVRPLSYEQYF. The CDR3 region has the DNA TGTGCCAGCAGCGTACGTCCTCTCTCCTACGAGCAGTACTTC. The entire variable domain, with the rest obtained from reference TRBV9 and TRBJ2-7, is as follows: DSGVTQTPKHLITATGQRVTLRCSPRSGDLSVYWYQQSLDQGLQFLIQYYNGEERAKGNILERFSAQQFPDLHSELNLSSLELGDSALYFCASSVRPLSYEQYFGPGTRLTVT.

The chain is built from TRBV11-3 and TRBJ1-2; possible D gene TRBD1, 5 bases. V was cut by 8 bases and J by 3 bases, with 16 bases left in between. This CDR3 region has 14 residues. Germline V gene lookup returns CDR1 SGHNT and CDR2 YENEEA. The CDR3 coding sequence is TGTGCCAGCGCTCGGGGGGGAAACGACTATGGCTACACCTTC. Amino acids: CASARGGNDYGYTF. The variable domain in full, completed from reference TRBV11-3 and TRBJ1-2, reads EAGVVQSPRYKIIEKKQPVAFWCNPISGHNTLYWYLQNLGQGPELLIRYENEEAVDDSQLPKDRFSAERLKGVDSTLKIQPAELGDSAVYLCASARGGNDYGYTFGSGTRLTVV.

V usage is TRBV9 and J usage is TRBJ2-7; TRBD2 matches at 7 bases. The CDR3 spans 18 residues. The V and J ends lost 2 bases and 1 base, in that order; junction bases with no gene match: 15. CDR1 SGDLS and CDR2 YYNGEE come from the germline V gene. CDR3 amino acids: CASSVGISGLSQSYEQYF. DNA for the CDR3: TGTGCCAGCAGCGTTGGTATTAGCGGGTTGAGTCAGTCCTACGAGCAGTACTTC.